These T cell receptor beta chains were read from a single sample in a study of shared clonotypes between healthy human individuals. The assay was immunoSEQ multiplex PCR, and TCRdb's table has in-frame clones only and misses some. The sample consists of more than 2 million clones, just under 95% of them appearing once. The sample consisted of naive CD8+ T cells sorted from blood. The receptors here all came from a man aged 18 to 29 in good health. Both conserved end residues are trimmed from each CDR3.

V gene | CDR3 protein
TRBV27 | ASILTYGADEQF
TRBV13 | ASSEQGQGARGNTIY
TRBV27 | ASSPLVISYNSPLH
TRBV7-9 | ASSLVTMGTDTQY
TRBV27 | ASSTPGLAEQDTQY
TRBV9 | ASSVGGGQETQY
TRBV7-8 | ASSLFVPGQGHTHTDTQY
TRBV9 | ASSAWGLRSGEQF
TRBV11-2 | ASSLGHTPSSETQY
TRBV13 | ASSYTSGGGETQY
TRBV5-1 | ASSRGDGYT
TRBV5-8 | ASSRGSDNEKLF
TRBV5-1 | ASSGGAPYDFEQY
TRBV4-3 | ASSVVGGPNNEQF